This record looks at one T cell receptor beta chain sequence and its context. The data were obtained in a study of blood T cell repertoires in COVID-19. Trimming at V came to 11 bases and at J to 2 bases, leaving 9 bases not matched to a gene. Germline-derived CDR1 and CDR2 are MNHGY and SAAAGT. This CDR3 region has 14 residues. The protocol was immunoSEQ multiplex PCR, while the TCRdb copy is restricted to in-frame clones and leaves out a portion. Of 360,000 or so clones listed, 90% were seen once; the top ten hold 6.5% to 7%. The chain couples TRBV6-8 to TRBJ1-2; 9 bases are shared with TRBD1. The receptor's source is a young man with active or convalescent COVID-19. Sequencing was performed on peripheral blood. The CDR3 nucleotides are TGTGCCCTGCCGGGACAGGGAAGGAACTATGGCTACACCTTC. Residues: CALPGQGRNYGYTF.